Listed here are 30 T cell receptor beta chains from one sample, sequenced in a study of cytomegalovirus exposure and HLA in healthy donors (dated by TCRdb to between 2016 and 2019). Receptor libraries were prepared by the immunoSEQ multiplex PCR assay. For the multiplex PCR, a mixture combining 60 forward primers for TCR Vbeta segments and 13 reverse primers for TCR Jbeta segments was used. TCRdb provides this immuneACCESS table in a form limited to in-frame rearrangements. Some clones are lacking; in checked studies, under half of them reflect an unresolved V gene, and why the rest are absent is not known. The sample profile shows more than 150,000 clones; about four fifths of them were found once. 1.6% of the sample is in the top ten clones. Sequences were obtained from PBMCs. The receptors derive from a man in his fifties in good health and CMV-seronegative.

This clone came up once. The chain employs TRBV29-1 and TRBJ2-2; 12 bases are shared with TRBD2. Germline V gene data show CDR1 as SQVTM and CDR2 as ANQGSEA. The V segment lost 7 bases and the J segment 7 bases; nucleotides outside the gene matches: 13. The CDR3 loop spans 16 amino acids. This CDR3 reads CSAERLAGVGVGELFF. The CDR3, as DNA: TGCAGCGCCGAACGACTAGCGGGAGTAGGAGTCGGGGAGCTGTTTTTT.

The V call is TRBV19, the J call TRBJ1-3; possible D gene TRBD1, 5 bases. Germline V gene data show CDR1 as LNHDA and CDR2 as SQIVND (reference sequence). V lost 5 bases to trimming and J lost 2 bases, with 13 bases between them. CDR3 size: 15 residues. The CDR3 loop reads CASSRGGVPGNTIYF. Here the CDR3 DNA reads TGTGCCAGTAGTCGAGGAGGGGTCCCTGGAAACACCATATATTTT.

This chain connects TRBV9 to TRBJ1-2; a weak D match, TRBD1 (5 bases). V was cut by 0 bases and J by 12 bases, with 21 bases left in between. The CDR3 length is 15 residues. Germline values: CDR1 SGDLS, CDR2 YYNGEE. CDR3 residues: CASSVVSGKESPHTF. The CDR3 DNA is TGTGCCAGCAGCGTAGTTTCAGGGAAGGAGTCGCCCCACACCTTC.

This clone was recorded once. The gene calls are TRBV11-2 and TRBJ2-1; maybe TRBD1 (6 bases). The length of the CDR3 is 17 residues. Germline V gives CDR1 SGHAT, CDR2 FQNNGV. Trimming shortened V by 5 bases and J by 4 bases, and 21 bases separated the two germline ends. For the CDR3, the DNA is TGTGCCAGCAGCCCATATACGACAGGAAATCCTTACAATGAGCAGTTCTTC. This codes for CASSPYTTGNPYNEQFF.

This clone was observed once. This chain connects TRBV7-3 to TRBJ2-1, with TRBD1 identical over 7 bases. With V trimmed by 2 bases and J by 10 bases, 2 bases remained unmatched. The CDR3 spans 12 residues. Germline CDR1 reads SGHTA; CDR2 reads FQGTGA. DNA of the CDR3: TGTGCCAGCAGCTTAGGGACAGAAGAGCAGTTCTTC. It is translated as CASSLGTEEQFF.

V usage is TRBV11-3 and J usage is TRBJ2-2; D remains unclear. The ends were cut back, 2 bases at V and 5 bases at J, with 6 bases in the middle. The CDR3 is 13 residues long. Germline V gene data show CDR1 as SGHNT and CDR2 as YENEEA. The CDR3 here is CASSLRGTGELFF. The CDR3 coding sequence is TGTGCCAGCAGCTTAAGAGGTACCGGGGAGCTGTTTTTT.

The chain links TRBV19 to TRBJ2-3, with TRBD1 identical over 9 bases. Germline V gene sequence: CDR1 LNHDA, CDR2 SQIVND (reference sequence). The CDR3 is made up of 17 amino acids. Germline trimming cut 5 bases from V and 3 bases from J; bases unmatched to any gene: 12. The CDR3 DNA sequence: TGTGCCAGTAGTTCCGGACAGGGGAGAGGGGGAACAGATACGCAGTATTTT. This encodes CASSSGQGRGGTDTQYF.

The V gene is TRBV10-3, the J gene TRBJ2-7; perhaps D is TRBD1 or TRBD2 (8 bases each). CDR1 is ENHRY, CDR2 SYGVKD, per germline. The CDR3 is 15 residues long. V was trimmed by 6 bases and J by 4 bases, leaving 19 bases between them. The CDR3: CAISERGTGTYEQYF. The DNA for the CDR3 is TGTGCCATCAGCGAGCGGGGGACAGGCACTTACGAGCAGTACTTC.

This chain joins TRBV6-5 and TRBJ2-3, with D maybe TRBD1 (5 bases). Germline V gives CDR1 MNHEY, CDR2 SVGAGI. The ends were cut back, 7 bases at V and 4 bases at J, with 15 bases in the middle. This CDR3 contains 14 residues. The CDR3 reads CASTRAPGADTQYF. CDR3 nucleotides: TGTGCCAGCACCAGGGCCCCGGGTGCAGATACGCAGTATTTT.

The CDR3 reads CASSLAQRYEQYF. DNA of the CDR3: TGTGCCAGCAGCTTAGCGCAGAGGTACGAGCAGTACTTC. The rearrangement links TRBV7-2 to TRBJ2-7; no clear D. Germline lookup yields CDR1 SGHTA and CDR2 FQGNSA. Trimming removed 0 bases from V and 4 bases from J, with 7 bases in between. CDR3 length equals 13 residues.

The gene calls are TRBV14 and TRBJ1-3; D possibly corresponds to TRBD1 (6 bases). The V gene lost 2 bases and the J gene lost 0 bases, with 8 bases spanning the gap. CDR3 length: 15 amino acids. Germline V gene data show CDR1 as SGHDN and CDR2 as FVKESK. CDR3 in amino acids: CASSQRTVSGNTIYF. Written as DNA, the CDR3 is TGTGCCAGCAGCCAAAGGACAGTCTCTGGAAACACCATATATTTT.

The chain has TRBV6-1 and TRBJ2-3; possibly TRBD2 for D (5 bases). The CDR3 loop spans 19 amino acids. Looked up from germline, CDR1 is MNHNS and CDR2 is SASEGT. V was trimmed by 4 bases and J by 4 bases, leaving 27 bases between them. This CDR3 reads CASSGGLYTGNKVPDTQYF. CDR3 DNA: TGTGCCAGCAGTGGCGGGCTTTACACCGGGAACAAAGTACCAGATACGCAGTATTTT.

With regard to this clone: Germline is not matched at one junction end, which may reflect a read error. This rearrangement joins TRBV5-1 to TRBJ1-1; 9 bases are a match to TRBD1. The germline CDR1 and CDR2 sequences are SGHRS and YFSETQ. The CDR3 covers 16 residues. CDR3 sequence reads: CASSLATGGLGTEVFF. The CDR3 DNA reads TGCGCCAGCAGCTTGGCTACAGGGGGCTTGGGCACTGAAGTTTTCTTT.

V gene TRBV4-1 combines with J gene TRBJ2-7; 7 bases fit TRBD1. This CDR3 has 16 amino acids. Looked up from germline, CDR1 is MGHRA and CDR2 is YSYEKL. The V and J ends lost 0 bases and 2 bases, in that order; junction bases with no gene match: 7. CDR3 sequence reads: CASSQDWGQRTYEQYF. CDR3 DNA: TGCGCCAGCAGCCAAGATTGGGGACAGAGAACCTACGAGCAGTACTTC.

The chain is built from TRBV28 and TRBJ2-7; 10 bases are shared with TRBD2. This CDR3 region has 14 residues. The ends lost 7 bases at V and 6 bases at J; junction bases unmatched: 9. Germline V lookup: CDR1 MDHEN, CDR2 SYDVKM. CDR3 sequence: CASTPGTSVGEQYF. CDR3 nucleotides: TGTGCCAGCACCCCCGGGACTAGCGTTGGCGAGCAGTACTTC.

This clone occurred once. The V and J genes are TRBV9 and TRBJ2-2, with 8 bases fitting TRBD1. The V gene's germline CDR1 is SGDLS and CDR2 YYNGEE. With 3 bases clipped from V and 1 base from J, the junction kept 11 bases outside the gene matches. The CDR3 is made up of 18 amino acids. CDR3 nucleotide sequence: TGTGCCAGCAGCGATGGACAGGGCGGTGAGGTGAACACCGGGGAGCTGTTTTTT. Translating gives CASSDGQGGEVNTGELFF.

The chain couples TRBV25-1 to TRBJ1-6; tentative D call: TRBD1 (6 bases). CDR3 length: 16 residues. Looked up from germline, CDR1 is MGHDK and CDR2 is SYGVNS. V was cut by 9 bases and J by 0 bases, with 15 bases left in between. The CDR3 reads CASSLTGSSYNSPLHF. The CDR3 DNA follows: TGTGCCAGTTCCCTCACAGGGAGCTCCTATAATTCACCCCTCCACTTT.

The chain joins TRBV5-5 to TRBJ1-5; D remains ambiguous. V lost 1 base to trimming and J lost 1 base, with 9 bases between them. CDR3 size: 15 residues. Germline V lookup: CDR1 SGHKS, CDR2 YYEKEE (reference sequence). This chain's CDR3 is CASSLLAASNQPQHF. As DNA, the CDR3 is TGTGCCAGCAGCTTGCTGGCAGCGAGCAATCAGCCCCAGCATTTT.

The chain carries TRBV7-6 and TRBJ2-5; D may be TRBD1 (6 bases). Trimming cost V 5 bases and J 11 bases, with 15 bases left between them. This CDR3 is built from 12 residues. Germline values: CDR1 SGHVS, CDR2 FNYEAQ. In nucleotides, the CDR3 is TGTGCCAGCAGCGAACAGGGCACCCGGCAGTACTTC. As protein: CASSEQGTRQYF.

This sequence joins TRBV30 and TRBJ2-5; D is perhaps TRBD1 (5 bases). The J call may be incorrect, as the DNA end agrees better with TRBJ2-7. Germline V gene data show CDR1 as GTSNPN and CDR2 as SVGIG (reference sequence). The CDR3 sequence is 12 residues long. DNA of the CDR3: TGTGCCTGGGGCAGGACATCCTACGAGCAGTACTTC. Translated: CAWGRTSYEQYF.

The rearrangement uses TRBV2 and TRBJ2-7; tentatively, D is TRBD2 (5 bases). Trimming stripped 6 bases from V and 2 bases from J, with 11 bases between. Germline V CDR1 and CDR2: SNHLY, FYNNEI. The CDR3 is 13 amino acids. The CDR3 sequence is CASREDGTYEQYF. The CDR3 coding sequence is TGTGCCAGCAGGGAGGACGGAACCTACGAGCAGTACTTC.

The chain employs TRBV28 and TRBJ2-1; 7 bases map to TRBD1. The CDR3 sequence is 15 residues long. Germline CDR1 and CDR2: MDHEN and SYDVKM. V lost 3 bases, J lost 3 bases, and 5 bases stayed unmatched. In nucleotides, the CDR3 is TGTGCCAGCAGTTTGACCGGGACAGACTACAATGAGCAGTTCTTC. It encodes CASSLTGTDYNEQFF. The full variable domain, its missing parts supplied by reference TRBV28 and TRBJ2-1, is DVKVTQSSRYLVKRTGEKVFLECVQDMDHENMFWYRQDPGLGLRLIYFSYDVKMKEKGDIPEGYSVSREKKERFSLILESASTNQTSMYLCASSLTGTDYNEQFFGPGTRLTVL.

The V and J genes are TRBV7-3 and TRBJ2-5; 9 nucleotides align to TRBD2. The CDR3 spans 15 residues. Germline trimming cut 1 base from V and 5 bases from J; bases unmatched to any gene: 5. Per germline, CDR1 SGHTA and CDR2 FQGTGA. The DNA of the CDR3 is TGTGCCAGCAGCTTAAGCGGGGGGGCCCACGAGACCCAGTACTTC. Encoded protein: CASSLSGGAHETQYF.

This CDR3 reads CASSQDRVTSGRGVGNEQFF. CDR3 bases: TGCGCCAGCAGCCAAGATCGGGTCACTAGCGGGAGGGGTGTTGGAAATGAGCAGTTCTTC. The V and J genes are TRBV4-3 and TRBJ2-1; 13 bases align to TRBD2. J was trimmed by 7 bases and V by 0 bases; bases with no gene match: 15. The CDR3 consists of 20 residues. The germline V gene has CDR1 LGHNA and CDR2 YSLEER.

The chain recombines TRBV5-1 with TRBJ2-7; TRBD2 agrees at 8 bases. This CDR3 contains 15 residues. The germline V gene encodes CDR1 SGHRS and CDR2 YFSETQ. The V segment lost 1 base and the J segment 2 bases; nucleotides outside the gene matches: 5. The CDR3 region has the DNA TGCGCCAGCAGCTTGTCCAGCGGGGGTACCTACGAGCAGTACTTC. It codes for CASSLSSGGTYEQYF.

Written as DNA, the CDR3 is TGCGCCAGCAGCCAAGATGAGGGGAGGGAGACCCAGTACTTC. Translating gives CASSQDEGRETQYF. The chain combines TRBV4-3 with TRBJ2-5; weak D call: TRBD2 (6 bases). CDR1 is LGHNA, CDR2 YSLEER, per germline. CDR3 length: 14 amino acids. V was shortened by 0 bases and J by 5 bases, with 10 bases between the two germline ends.

The chain has TRBV29-1 and TRBJ1-5, with 9 bases identical to TRBD1. The CDR3 contains 14 residues. The germline CDR1 and CDR2 sequences are SQVTM and ANQGSEA. Trimming took 6 bases from V and 3 from J; bases not matched to a gene: 6. The CDR3 is CSVAGTGTNQPQHF. CDR3 nucleotides: TGCAGCGTAGCCGGGACAGGGACCAATCAGCCCCAGCATTTT.

The V gene is TRBV6-6, the J gene TRBJ1-2; D may be TRBD1 (5 bases). The CDR3 has 14 residues. CDR1 is MNHNY, CDR2 SVGAGI, per germline (reference sequence). V was cut by 6 bases and J by 4 bases, with 15 bases left in between. The CDR3 nucleotides read TGTGCCAGCAGGTCGGGGGGAGTCGGCTATGGCTACACCTTC. Translated: CASRSGGVGYGYTF.

The chain couples TRBV7-2 to TRBJ2-5, with 12 nucleotides matching TRBD2. This CDR3 region has 16 residues. The germline V gene has CDR1 SGHTA and CDR2 FQGNSA. After removal of 6 bases from V and 5 bases from J, the junction contained 10 bases not matched to a gene. The CDR3 here is CASRLALAGGRETQYF. The CDR3 DNA follows: TGTGCCAGCAGGCTAGCCCTAGCGGGGGGGCGCGAGACCCAGTACTTC.

This rearrangement joins TRBV28 to TRBJ1-1, with D possibly being TRBD1 (6 bases). The germline V gene encodes CDR1 MDHEN and CDR2 SYDVKM. This CDR3 has 13 amino acids. V was clipped by 6 bases and J by 5 bases, with 13 bases between them. In DNA form, the CDR3 reads TGTGCCAGCAGGACAACAGGGTTGACTGAAGCTTTCTTT. This translates into CASRTTGLTEAFF.